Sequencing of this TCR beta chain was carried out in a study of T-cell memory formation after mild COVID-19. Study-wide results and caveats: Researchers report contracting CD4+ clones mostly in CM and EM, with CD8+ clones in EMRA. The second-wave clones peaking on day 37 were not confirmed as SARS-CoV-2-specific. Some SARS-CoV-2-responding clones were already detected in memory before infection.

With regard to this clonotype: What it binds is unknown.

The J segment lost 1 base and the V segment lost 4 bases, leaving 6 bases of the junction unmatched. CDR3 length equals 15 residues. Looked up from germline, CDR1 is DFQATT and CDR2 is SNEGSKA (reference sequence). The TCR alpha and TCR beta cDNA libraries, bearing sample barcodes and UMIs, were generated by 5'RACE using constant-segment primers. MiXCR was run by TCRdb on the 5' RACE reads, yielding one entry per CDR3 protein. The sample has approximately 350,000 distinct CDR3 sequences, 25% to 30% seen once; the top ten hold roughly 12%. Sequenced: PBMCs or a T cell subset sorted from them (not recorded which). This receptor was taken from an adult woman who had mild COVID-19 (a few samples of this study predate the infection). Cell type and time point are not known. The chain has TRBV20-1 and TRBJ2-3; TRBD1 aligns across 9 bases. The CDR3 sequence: CSATTGGLGTDTQYF. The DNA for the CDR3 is TGCAGTGCTACTACAGGGGGCCTAGGCACAGATACGCAGTATTTT.